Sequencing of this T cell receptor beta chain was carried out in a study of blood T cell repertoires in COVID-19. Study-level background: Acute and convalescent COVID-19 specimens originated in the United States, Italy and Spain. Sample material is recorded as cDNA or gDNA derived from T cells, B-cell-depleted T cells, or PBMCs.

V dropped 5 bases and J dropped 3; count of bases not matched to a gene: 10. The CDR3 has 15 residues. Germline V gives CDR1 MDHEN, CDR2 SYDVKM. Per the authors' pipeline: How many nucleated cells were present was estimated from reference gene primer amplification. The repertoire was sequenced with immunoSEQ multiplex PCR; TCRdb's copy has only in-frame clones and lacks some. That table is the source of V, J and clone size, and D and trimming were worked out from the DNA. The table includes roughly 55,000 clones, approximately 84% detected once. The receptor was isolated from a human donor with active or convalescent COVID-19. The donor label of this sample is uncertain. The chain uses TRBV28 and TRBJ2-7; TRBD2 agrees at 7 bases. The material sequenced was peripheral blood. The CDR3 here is CASSVGGTTYYEQYF. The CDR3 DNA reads TGTGCCAGCAGTGTTGGGGGGACTACGTACTACGAGCAGTACTTC. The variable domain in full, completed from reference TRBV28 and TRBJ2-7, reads DVKVTQSSRYLVKRTGEKVFLECVQDMDHENMFWYRQDPGLGLRLIYFSYDVKMKEKGDIPEGYSVSREKKERFSLILESASTNQTSMYLCASSVGGTTYYEQYFGPGTRLTVT.